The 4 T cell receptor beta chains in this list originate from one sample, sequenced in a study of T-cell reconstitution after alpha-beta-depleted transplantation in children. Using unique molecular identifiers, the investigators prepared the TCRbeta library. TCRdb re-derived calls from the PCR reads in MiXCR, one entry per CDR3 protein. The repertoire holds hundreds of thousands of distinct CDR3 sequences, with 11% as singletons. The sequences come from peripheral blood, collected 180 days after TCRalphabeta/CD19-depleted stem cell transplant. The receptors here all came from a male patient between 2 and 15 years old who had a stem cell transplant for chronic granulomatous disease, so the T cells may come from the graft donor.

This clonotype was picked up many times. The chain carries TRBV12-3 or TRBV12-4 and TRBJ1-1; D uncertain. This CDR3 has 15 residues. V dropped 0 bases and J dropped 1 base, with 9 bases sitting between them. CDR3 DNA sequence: TGTGCCAGCAGTTTAGCGAGGTTCTCGAACACTGAAGCTTTCTTT. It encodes CASSLARFSNTEAFF.

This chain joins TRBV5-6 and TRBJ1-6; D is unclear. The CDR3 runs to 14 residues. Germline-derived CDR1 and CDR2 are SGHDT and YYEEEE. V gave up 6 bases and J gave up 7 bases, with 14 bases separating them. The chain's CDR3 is CASTLGRWNSPLHF. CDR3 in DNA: TGTGCCAGCACCCTGGGCAGGTGGAATTCACCCCTCCACTTT.

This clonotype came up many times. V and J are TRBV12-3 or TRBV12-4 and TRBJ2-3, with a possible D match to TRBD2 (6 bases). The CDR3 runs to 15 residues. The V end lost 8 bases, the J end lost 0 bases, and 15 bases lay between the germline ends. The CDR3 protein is CASLGGYPSTDTQYF. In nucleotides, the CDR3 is TGTGCCAGCTTGGGAGGTTATCCTAGCACAGATACGCAGTATTTT.

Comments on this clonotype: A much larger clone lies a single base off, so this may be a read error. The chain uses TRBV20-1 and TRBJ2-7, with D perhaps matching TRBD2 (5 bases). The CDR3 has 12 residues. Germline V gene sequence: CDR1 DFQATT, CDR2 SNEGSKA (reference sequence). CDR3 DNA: TGCAATGCTACCTCCGGAGGCTACGAGCAGTACTTC. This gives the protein CNATSGGYEQYF.